Here is one T cell receptor (beta chain) with its context. This entry is derived from a study of cytomegalovirus exposure and HLA in healthy donors. Deletions cut 2 bases from V and 5 bases from J, with 10 bases between. Germline-derived CDR1 and CDR2 are SEHNR and FQNEAQ (reference sequence). The CDR3 has 13 amino acids. Sequencing was performed with immunoSEQ multiplex PCR; in TCRdb, only in-frame clones are kept and a portion is missing. Altogether under 250,000 clones are present, roughly 91% being singletons, with the ten largest covering about 2%. The chain couples TRBV7-9 to TRBJ2-7, with a weak D call TRBD2 (5 bases). Sequenced: PBMCs. This clonotype was obtained from a woman in her late teens or twenties in good health and CMV-seropositive. The CDR3 bases are TGTGCCAGCAGCTTAAGGCTAGCCCACGAGCAGTACTTC. Translated: CASSLRLAHEQYF.